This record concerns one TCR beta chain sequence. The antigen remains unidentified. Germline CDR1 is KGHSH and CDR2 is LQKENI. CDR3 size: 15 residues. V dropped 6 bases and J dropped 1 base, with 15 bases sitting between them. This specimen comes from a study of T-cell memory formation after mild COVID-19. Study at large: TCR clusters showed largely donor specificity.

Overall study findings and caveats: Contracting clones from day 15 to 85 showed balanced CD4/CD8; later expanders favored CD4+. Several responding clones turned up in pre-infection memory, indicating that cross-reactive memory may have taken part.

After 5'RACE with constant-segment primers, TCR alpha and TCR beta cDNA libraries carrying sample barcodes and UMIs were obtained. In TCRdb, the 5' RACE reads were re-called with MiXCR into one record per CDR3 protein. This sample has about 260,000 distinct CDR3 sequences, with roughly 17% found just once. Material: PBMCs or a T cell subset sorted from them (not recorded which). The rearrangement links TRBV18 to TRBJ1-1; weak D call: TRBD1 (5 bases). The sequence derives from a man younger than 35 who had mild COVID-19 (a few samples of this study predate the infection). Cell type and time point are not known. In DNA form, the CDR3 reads TGTGCCAGCTCCACGGCCGGGACTAGGAACACTGAAGCTTTCTTT. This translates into CASSTAGTRNTEAFF.